A single sample gave rise to the 30 T cell receptor beta chains below, sequenced in a study of T cell clonotyping in hematopoietic cell transplantation. The table came from immunoSEQ multiplex PCR; TCRdb's copy has only in-frame clones and leaves some out. The repertoire holds over 8,500 clones, with roughly 79% as singletons. This sample comprised peripheral blood mononuclear cells, obtained 180 days after allogeneic stem cell transplant. The receptors here all came from a female patient aged 50-59 years who had an allogeneic stem cell transplant from a related donor, so the T cells may come from the graft donor. Some clones in this sample may be carry-over from other donors' samples.

V gene TRBV7-9 combines with J gene TRBJ1-5; weak D call: TRBD1 (6 bases). This CDR3 region has 14 residues. Germline loops: CDR1 SEHNR, CDR2 FQNEAQ (reference sequence). V lost 5 bases to trimming and J lost 7 bases, with 15 bases between them. Here the CDR3 reads CASSPGGAGQPQHF. DNA of the CDR3: TGTGCCAGCAGCCCCGGGGGGGCCGGGCAGCCCCAGCATTTT.

The V call is TRBV11-3, the J call TRBJ2-2; D ambiguous. This CDR3 is built from 13 residues. CDR1 SGHNT and CDR2 YENEEA come from the germline V gene. V was trimmed by 4 bases and J by 4 bases, leaving 7 bases between them. CDR3 loop: CASSSHGTGELFF. The CDR3 nucleotides read TGTGCCAGCAGCTCGCATGGCACCGGGGAGCTGTTTTTT. Drawing the rest from reference TRBV11-3 and TRBJ2-2, the complete variable domain is EAGVVQSPRYKIIEKKQPVAFWCNPISGHNTLYWYLQNLGQGPELLIRYENEEAVDDSQLPKDRFSAERLKGVDSTLKIQPAELGDSAVYLCASSSHGTGELFFGEGSRLTVL.

The chain couples TRBV29-1 to TRBJ1-1; 7 bases are a match to TRBD1. Looked up from germline, CDR1 is SQVTM and CDR2 is ANQGSEA. V lost 6 bases to trimming and J lost 1 base; unmatched junction nucleotides: 2. This CDR3 comprises 12 residues. As DNA, the CDR3 is TGCAGCGTGGGACAGAGGAACACTGAAGCTTTCTTT. It yields the protein CSVGQRNTEAFF.

V and J are TRBV27 and TRBJ2-2; no definite D call. The germline CDR1 and CDR2 sequences are MNHEY and SMNVEV (reference sequence). CDR3 size: 16 residues. Trimming stripped 6 bases from V and 5 bases from J, with 19 bases between. Here the CDR3 DNA reads TGTGCCAGCAGCTCAAGGCCCGACCCTACGACCGGGGAGCTGTTTTTT. Protein product: CASSSRPDPTTGELFF.

This chain connects TRBV19 to TRBJ1-2, with 8 nucleotides matching TRBD1. The CDR3 is made up of 14 amino acids. With 3 bases clipped from V and 8 bases from J, the junction kept 8 bases outside the gene matches. Germline V gene lookup returns CDR1 LNHDA and CDR2 SQIVND (reference sequence). CDR3 residues: CASSIMDRAEGYTF. The CDR3, as DNA: TGTGCCAGTAGTATCATGGACAGGGCAGAAGGCTACACCTTC.

This clone has a single count. The chain joins TRBV30 to TRBJ1-3; no clear D gene. Trimming cost V 0 bases and J 0 bases, with 6 bases left between them. CDR1 and CDR2 from the germline V gene are GTSNPN and SVGIG (reference sequence). The length of the CDR3 is 14 residues. The CDR3 region is CAWSVNHSGNTIYF. The DNA for the CDR3 is TGTGCCTGGAGTGTTAACCACTCTGGAAACACCATATATTTT.

The rearrangement uses TRBV30 and TRBJ1-1; unclear D gene. The CDR3 loop spans 11 amino acids. V shed 3 bases and J shed 7 bases, with 9 bases lying between them. The germline gives CDR1 GTSNPN, CDR2 SVGIG (reference sequence). The CDR3 protein is CAWSKEIEAFF. CDR3 sequence (DNA): TGTGCCTGGAGCAAAGAAATTGAAGCTTTCTTT.

The chain is built from TRBV4-3 and TRBJ1-1; unclear D gene. Trimming shortened V by 4 bases and J by 2 bases, and 14 bases separated the two germline ends. The CDR3 consists of 15 residues. Per germline, CDR1 LGHNA and CDR2 YSLEER. The CDR3 DNA sequence: TGCGCCAGCAGCCTGGGAGAGGGTTTTAACACTGAAGCTTTCTTT. Its protein product is CASSLGEGFNTEAFF.

This chain uses TRBV5-4 with TRBJ2-1, with 11 nucleotides matching TRBD1. The CDR3 covers 16 residues. Looked up from germline, CDR1 is SGHNT and CDR2 is YYREEE (reference sequence). V trimming: 0 bases; J trimming: 3 bases; junction bases outside the gene matches: 2. CDR3: CASSLVGTGGYNEQFF. The CDR3 region has the DNA TGTGCCAGCAGCTTGGTTGGGACAGGGGGCTACAATGAGCAGTTCTTC.

This clone counts as large (0.1 to 1%). The chain has TRBV4-3 and TRBJ1-2; D might be TRBD1 (5 bases). Trimming took 0 bases from V and 4 from J, leaving 15 bases between them. Germline CDR1 LGHNA, CDR2 YSLEER. The CDR3 extends over 16 amino acids. This chain's CDR3 is CASSQEKGVPSYGYTF. CDR3 in DNA: TGCGCCAGCAGCCAAGAAAAAGGGGTCCCCAGCTATGGCTACACCTTC.

The gene calls are TRBV28 and TRBJ1-5, with 12 bases fitting TRBD1. The CDR3 spans 18 residues. Germline loops: CDR1 MDHEN, CDR2 SYDVKM. Trimming removed 2 bases from V and 6 bases from J; junction bases left unmatched: 11. This CDR3 is CASSLTGTGGSGGQPQHF. CDR3 nucleotides: TGTGCCAGCAGTTTAACCGGGACAGGGGGCTCAGGAGGTCAGCCCCAGCATTTT.

The chain has TRBV6-5 and TRBJ2-7; D is undetermined. CDR3 length: 11 residues. With 5 bases removed from V and 3 bases from J, the gap between germline ends came to 5 bases. Germline assignment: CDR1 MNHEY and CDR2 SVGAGI. This chain's CDR3 is CASSLGYEQYF. The CDR3 DNA follows: TGTGCCAGCAGTCTCGGCTACGAGCAGTACTTC.

The rearrangement links TRBV5-6 to TRBJ2-7, with 8 nucleotides matching TRBD1. The CDR3 sequence is 13 residues long. V shed 6 bases and J 0 bases; nucleotides not matched to a gene: 2. Per germline, CDR1 SGHDT and CDR2 YYEEEE. Written as DNA, the CDR3 is TGTGCCAGCACCGGACAGGGCTCCTACGAGCAGTACTTC. Translated: CASTGQGSYEQYF.

This clone was recorded only once. The chain uses TRBV7-8 and TRBJ2-6; D gene uncertain. The CDR3 runs 15 residues. The V end was cut by 7 bases, the J end by 0 bases, with 10 bases between. Per germline, CDR1 SGHVS and CDR2 FQNEAQ. In DNA form, the CDR3 reads TGTGCCAGCACCCCGCCCGGCTCTGGGGCCAACGTCCTGACTTTC. Protein product: CASTPPGSGANVLTF.

CDR3 coding DNA: TGTGCCAGCAGCCAGAGTATTAGCGGTGCAGATACGCAGTATTTT. It codes for CASSQSISGADTQYF. The chain joins TRBV4-2 to TRBJ2-3; tentatively, D is TRBD2 (6 bases). This CDR3 contains 15 residues. Germline assignment: CDR1 LGHNA and CDR2 YNFKEQ. V lost 3 bases and J lost 4, with 14 bases in between.

This chain uses TRBV7-2 with TRBJ2-3, with 10 bases fitting TRBD2. CDR3 length: 16 amino acids. Germline-derived CDR1 and CDR2 are SGHTA and FQGNSA. V shed 5 bases, J shed 3 bases, and the junction held 8 bases outside the gene matches. The CDR3 nucleotides are TGTGCCAGCAGCCCCCAGCGGGGGGGCAGGACAGATACGCAGTATTTT. Protein product: CASSPQRGGRTDTQYF.

The chain links TRBV11-2 to TRBJ2-7, with D perhaps matching TRBD2 (6 bases). The CDR3 runs 14 residues. Germline V gene lookup returns CDR1 SGHAT and CDR2 FQNNGV. Trimming shortened V by 4 bases and J by 3 bases, and 13 bases separated the two germline ends. Here the CDR3 DNA reads TGTGCCAGCAGCTCCCTCGGGGGAGGCTACGAGCAGTACTTC. This translates into CASSSLGGGYEQYF.

The chain couples TRBV11-3 to TRBJ2-7, with D possibly being TRBD1 (5 bases). Germline V gene lookup returns CDR1 SGHNT and CDR2 YENEEA. The CDR3 length is 16 residues. V lost 1 base and J lost 2, with 15 bases in between. Here the CDR3 DNA reads TGTGCCAGCAGCTTAGTCCAACAGGTCGCCGCCTACGAGCAGTACTTC. It encodes CASSLVQQVAAYEQYF.

CDR3 DNA: TGTGCCAGCACCTACCCGTTGGGTGGGGAGACCCAGTACTTC. Translating gives CASTYPLGGETQYF. V gene TRBV6-5 combines with J gene TRBJ2-5; D remains ambiguous. From germline, CDR1 is MNHEY and CDR2 SVGAGI. CDR3 length: 14 amino acids. Trimming stripped 7 bases from V and 5 bases from J, with 17 bases between.

This clone was counted a few times. V usage is TRBV28 and J usage is TRBJ2-6; possibly TRBD2 for D (7 bases). The CDR3 has 15 amino acids. Germline V gene sequence: CDR1 MDHEN, CDR2 SYDVKM. Trimming stripped 5 bases from V and 2 bases from J, with 10 bases between. The CDR3 protein is CASSGGGPGANVLTF. CDR3 sequence (DNA): TGTGCCAGCAGTGGGGGGGGGCCTGGGGCCAACGTCCTGACTTTC. Combining the CDR3 with reference TRBV28 and TRBJ2-6 gives the whole variable domain DVKVTQSSRYLVKRTGEKVFLECVQDMDHENMFWYRQDPGLGLRLIYFSYDVKMKEKGDIPEGYSVSREKKERFSLILESASTNQTSMYLCASSGGGPGANVLTFGAGSRLTVL.

The chain is built from TRBV4-3 and TRBJ1-2; no definite D call. V gave up 3 bases and J gave up 1 base, with 6 bases separating them. The CDR3 loop spans 13 amino acids. CDR1 and CDR2 (germline): LGHNA, YSLEER. The CDR3: CASSQWSNYGYTF. The CDR3 nucleotides read TGCGCCAGCAGCCAGTGGAGTAACTATGGCTACACCTTC.

The DNA of the CDR3 is TGTGCCAGCAGCGTAGCTCCGATGAACACTGAAGCTTTCTTT. Translating it yields CASSVAPMNTEAFF. The chain couples TRBV9 to TRBJ1-1, with D uncertain. Germline lookup yields CDR1 SGDLS and CDR2 YYNGEE. There are 14 residues in the CDR3. V gave up 0 bases and J gave up 0 bases, with 6 bases separating them.

The V and J genes are TRBV30 and TRBJ2-1; D gene ambiguous. The CDR3 loop spans 14 amino acids. Looked up from germline, CDR1 is GTSNPN and CDR2 is SVGIG (reference sequence). The germline V and J ends were trimmed by 3 bases and 0 bases, with 9 bases remaining between them. CDR3 sequence: CAWRTASSYNEQFF. The CDR3 nucleotides are TGTGCCTGGAGGACTGCCAGCTCCTACAATGAGCAGTTCTTC. Combining the CDR3 with reference TRBV30 and TRBJ2-1 gives the whole variable domain SQTIHQWPATLVQPVGSPLSLECTVEGTSNPNLYWYRQAAGRGLQLLFYSVGIGQISSEVPQNLSASRPQDRQFILSSKKLLLSDSGFYLCAWRTASSYNEQFFGPGTRLTVL.

The CDR3 region has the DNA TGCGCCAGCAGCGCGAGCGACAGGGGGCATGCTTTCTTT. It yields the protein CASSASDRGHAFF. The J gene is TRBJ1-1, the V gene TRBV5-1; TRBD1 matches at 10 bases. The germline CDR1 and CDR2 sequences are SGHRS and YFSETQ. The CDR3 is 13 residues long. The J segment lost 11 bases and the V segment lost 4 bases, leaving 8 bases of the junction unmatched.

V gene TRBV2 combines with J gene TRBJ1-4, with unresolved D. CDR3 length equals 17 residues. V was shortened by 2 bases and J by 2 bases, with 15 bases between the two germline ends. The germline gives CDR1 SNHLY, CDR2 FYNNEI. This chain's CDR3 is CASSELGSLGTNEKLFF. CDR3 nucleotide sequence: TGTGCCAGCAGTGAATTGGGGTCACTGGGCACTAATGAAAAACTGTTTTTT.

The chain joins TRBV2 to TRBJ2-7, with D unclear. The germline gives CDR1 SNHLY, CDR2 FYNNEI. Trimming pared 0 bases from V and 2 bases from J, leaving 5 bases between. The CDR3 covers 13 residues. CDR3 amino acids: CASSEALTYEQYF. DNA of the CDR3: TGTGCCAGCAGTGAAGCCCTGACCTACGAGCAGTACTTC.

The chain has TRBV27 and TRBJ2-7; 7 bases fit TRBD1. V lost 5 bases and J lost 3; bases outside the gene matches: 10. This CDR3 comprises 15 residues. Germline CDR1 and CDR2: MNHEY and SMNVEV (reference sequence). CDR3: CASSADRVYFYEQYF. CDR3 DNA: TGTGCCAGCAGTGCCGACAGGGTATACTTCTACGAGCAGTACTTC.

The chain recombines TRBV11-2 with TRBJ1-1; D gene ambiguous. There are 15 residues in the CDR3. Germline V gene lookup returns CDR1 SGHAT and CDR2 FQNNGV. V lost 0 bases, J lost 0 bases, and 8 bases lay in between. In DNA, the CDR3 is TGTGCCAGCAGCTTAGATAGCCGAATGAACACTGAAGCTTTCTTT. The encoded protein is CASSLDSRMNTEAFF.

The chain recombines TRBV9 with TRBJ2-1; 7 nucleotides agree with TRBD1. This CDR3 is 11 amino acids long. The V and J ends lost 4 bases and 10 bases, in that order; junction bases with no gene match: 2. Per the germline V gene, CDR1 is SGDLS and CDR2 is YYNGEE. The CDR3 nucleotides read TGTGCCAGCAGCAGGGGGCAGGAGCAGTTCTTC. Its translation: CASSRGQEQFF.

The chain employs TRBV28 and TRBJ1-3; maybe TRBD1 (5 bases). The V end lost 2 bases, the J end lost 4 bases, and 12 bases lay between the germline ends. The CDR3 length is 15 residues. CDR1 and CDR2 (germline): MDHEN, SYDVKM. CDR3 sequence: CASSLIRGRGNTIYF. As DNA, the CDR3 is TGTGCCAGCAGTTTAATAAGGGGCCGAGGAAACACCATATATTTT.